In this sample, the clone carrying this T cell receptor beta chain turned up once. The assay was immunoSEQ multiplex PCR, and TCRdb's table has in-frame clones only and misses some. The sample shows some 360,000 clones, around 87% of them seen only once. This sample stems from a study of blood T cell repertoires in COVID-19. Looked up from germline, CDR1 is SGHNT and CDR2 is YYREEE (reference sequence). The CDR3 length is 14 residues. V was shortened by 6 bases and J by 8 bases, with 20 bases between the two germline ends. Sequencing used peripheral blood. The chain couples TRBV5-4 to TRBJ1-2; D not resolved. The source of this sequence is a woman in her fifties or sixties with COVID-19, enrolled during active disease. In nucleotides, the CDR3 is TGTGCCAGCACGTCAGAATGGAGATTTCTGGGCTACACCTTC. This gives the protein CASTSEWRFLGYTF.